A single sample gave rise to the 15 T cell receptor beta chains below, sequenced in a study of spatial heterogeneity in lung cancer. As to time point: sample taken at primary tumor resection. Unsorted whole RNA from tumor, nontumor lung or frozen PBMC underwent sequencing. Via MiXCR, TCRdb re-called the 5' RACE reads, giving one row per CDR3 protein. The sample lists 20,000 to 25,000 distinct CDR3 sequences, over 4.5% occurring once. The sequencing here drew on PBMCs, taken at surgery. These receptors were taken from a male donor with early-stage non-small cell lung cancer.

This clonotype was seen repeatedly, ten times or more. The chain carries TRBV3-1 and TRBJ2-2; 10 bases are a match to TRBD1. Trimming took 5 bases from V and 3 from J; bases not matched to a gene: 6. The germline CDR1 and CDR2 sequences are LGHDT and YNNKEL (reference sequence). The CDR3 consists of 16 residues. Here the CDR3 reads CASSYLGQGDTGELFF. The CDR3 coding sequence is TGTGCCAGCAGCTATTTAGGACAGGGGGACACCGGGGAGCTGTTTTTT. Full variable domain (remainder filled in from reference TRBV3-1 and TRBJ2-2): DTAVSQTPKYLVTQMGNDKSIKCEQNLGHDTMYWYKQDSKKFLKIMFSYNNKELIINETVPNRFSPKSPDKAHLNLHINSLELGDSAVYFCASSYLGQGDTGELFFGEGSRLTVL.

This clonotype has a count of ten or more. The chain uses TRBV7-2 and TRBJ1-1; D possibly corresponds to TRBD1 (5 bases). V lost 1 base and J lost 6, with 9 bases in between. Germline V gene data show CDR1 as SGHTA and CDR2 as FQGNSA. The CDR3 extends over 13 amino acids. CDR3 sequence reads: CASSLVGGAEAFF. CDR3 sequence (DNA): TGTGCCAGCAGCTTAGTTGGGGGTGCTGAAGCTTTCTTT.

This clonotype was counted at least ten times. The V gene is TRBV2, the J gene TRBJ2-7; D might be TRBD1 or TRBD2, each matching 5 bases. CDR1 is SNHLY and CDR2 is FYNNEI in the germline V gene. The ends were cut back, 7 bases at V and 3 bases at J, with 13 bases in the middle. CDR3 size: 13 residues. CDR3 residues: CASTSGTDYEQYF. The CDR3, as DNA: TGTGCCAGCACCTCCGGGACCGACTACGAGCAGTACTTC.

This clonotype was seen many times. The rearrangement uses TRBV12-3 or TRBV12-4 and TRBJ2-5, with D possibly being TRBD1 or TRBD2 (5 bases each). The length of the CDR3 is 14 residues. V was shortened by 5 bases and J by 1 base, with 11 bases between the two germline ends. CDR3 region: CASSIPGTQETQYF. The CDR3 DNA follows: TGTGCCAGCAGTATCCCAGGGACCCAAGAGACCCAGTACTTC.

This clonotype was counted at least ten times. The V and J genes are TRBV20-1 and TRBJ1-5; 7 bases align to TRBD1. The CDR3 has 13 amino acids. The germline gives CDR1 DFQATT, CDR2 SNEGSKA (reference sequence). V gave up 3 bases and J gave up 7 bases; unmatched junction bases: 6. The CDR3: CSARSTGEQPQHF. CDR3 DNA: TGCAGTGCTAGGTCTACAGGGGAGCAGCCCCAGCATTTT.

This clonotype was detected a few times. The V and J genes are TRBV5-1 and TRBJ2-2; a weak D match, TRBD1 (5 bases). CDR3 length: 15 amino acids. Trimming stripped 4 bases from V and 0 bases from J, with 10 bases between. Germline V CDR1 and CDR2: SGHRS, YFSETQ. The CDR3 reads CASSPWTTNTGELFF. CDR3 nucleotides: TGCGCCAGCAGCCCGTGGACAACGAACACCGGGGAGCTGTTTTTT.

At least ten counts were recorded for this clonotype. This chain's CDR3 is CSVGGQANYGYTF. DNA of the CDR3: TGCAGTGTAGGGGGACAGGCGAACTATGGCTACACCTTC. J is TRBJ1-2 and V is TRBV20-1; TRBD1 matches 8 bases. The V gene's germline CDR1 is DFQATT and CDR2 SNEGSKA (reference sequence). This CDR3 comprises 13 residues. The ends lost 7 bases at V and 2 bases at J; junction bases unmatched: 6.

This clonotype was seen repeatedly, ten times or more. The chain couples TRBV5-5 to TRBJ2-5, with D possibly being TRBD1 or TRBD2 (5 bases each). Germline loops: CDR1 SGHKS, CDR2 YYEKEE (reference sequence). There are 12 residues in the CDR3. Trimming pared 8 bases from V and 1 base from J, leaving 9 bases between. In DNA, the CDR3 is TGTGCCAGTACGAGGGGCCAAGAGACCCAGTACTTC. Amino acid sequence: CASTRGQETQYF.

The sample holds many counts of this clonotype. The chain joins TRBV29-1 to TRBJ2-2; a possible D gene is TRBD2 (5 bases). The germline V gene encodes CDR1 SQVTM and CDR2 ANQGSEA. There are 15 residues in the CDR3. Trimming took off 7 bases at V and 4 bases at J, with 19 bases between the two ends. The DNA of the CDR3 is TGCAGCGCCTTCGGGGTAGCGTGGGGCACCGGGGAGCTGTTTTTT. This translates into CSAFGVAWGTGELFF.

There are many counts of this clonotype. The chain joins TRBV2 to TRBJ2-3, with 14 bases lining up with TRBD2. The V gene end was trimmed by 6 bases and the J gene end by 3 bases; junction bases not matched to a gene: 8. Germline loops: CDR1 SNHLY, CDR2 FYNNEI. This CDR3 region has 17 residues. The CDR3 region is CASSSRLAGGQTDTQYF. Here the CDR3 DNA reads TGTGCCAGCAGCTCTCGACTAGCGGGGGGGCAGACAGATACGCAGTATTTT.

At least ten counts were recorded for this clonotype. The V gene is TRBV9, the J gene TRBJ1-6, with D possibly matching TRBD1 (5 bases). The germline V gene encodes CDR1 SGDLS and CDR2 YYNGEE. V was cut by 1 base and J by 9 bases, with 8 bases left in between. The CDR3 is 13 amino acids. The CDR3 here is CASSVKRGSPLHF. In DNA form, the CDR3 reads TGTGCCAGCAGCGTAAAGAGGGGTTCACCCCTCCACTTT. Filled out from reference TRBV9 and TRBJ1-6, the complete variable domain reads DSGVTQTPKHLITATGQRVTLRCSPRSGDLSVYWYQQSLDQGLQFLIQYYNGEERAKGNILERFSAQQFPDLHSELNLSSLELGDSALYFCASSVKRGSPLHFGNGTRLTVT.

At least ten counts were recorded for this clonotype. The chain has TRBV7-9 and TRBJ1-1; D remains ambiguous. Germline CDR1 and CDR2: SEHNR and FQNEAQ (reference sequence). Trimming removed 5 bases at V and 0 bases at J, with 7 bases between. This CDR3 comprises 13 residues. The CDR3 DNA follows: TGTGCCAGCAGCATGCAGATGAACACTGAAGCTTTCTTT. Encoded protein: CASSMQMNTEAFF.

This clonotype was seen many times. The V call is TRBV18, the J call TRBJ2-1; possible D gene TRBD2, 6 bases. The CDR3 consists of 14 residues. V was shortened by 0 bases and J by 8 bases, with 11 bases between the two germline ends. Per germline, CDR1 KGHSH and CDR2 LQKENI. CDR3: CASSPPEGSDEQFF. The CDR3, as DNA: TGTGCCAGCTCACCACCGGAGGGCAGTGATGAGCAGTTCTTC.

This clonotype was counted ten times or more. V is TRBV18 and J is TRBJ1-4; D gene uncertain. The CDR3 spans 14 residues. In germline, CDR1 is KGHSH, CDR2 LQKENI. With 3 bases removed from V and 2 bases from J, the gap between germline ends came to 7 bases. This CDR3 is CASSPGSTNEKLFF. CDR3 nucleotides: TGTGCCAGCTCACCCGGGTCGACTAATGAAAAACTGTTTTTT.

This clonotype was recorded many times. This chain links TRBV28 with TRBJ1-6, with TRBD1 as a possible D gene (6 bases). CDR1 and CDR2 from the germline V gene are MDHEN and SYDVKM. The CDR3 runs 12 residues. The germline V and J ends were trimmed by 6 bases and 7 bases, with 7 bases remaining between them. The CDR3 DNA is TGTGCCAGCAGAGGGGGGAATTCACCCCTCCACTTT. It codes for CASRGGNSPLHF.